This section outlines one TCR beta chain sequence together with its context. Its antigen is currently unknown. The record originates from a study of beta chain features in type 1 diabetes. The study, taken as a whole, reports: Naive, central memory and regulatory TCRB repertoires appeared more similar among patients than healthy donors. There was a moderate but significant shortening of TCRB CDR3s in all four CD4+ subsets of Type 1 diabetes patients.

Expressed TCRB transcripts were sequenced because the isolated RNA had all been reverse transcribed beforehand. The table came from immunoSEQ multiplex PCR; TCRdb's copy has only in-frame clones and leaves some out. In the table there are 680,000 or so clones, 13% of which are singletons. V shed 7 bases and J shed 9 bases, with 15 bases lying between them. This CDR3 has 13 residues. CDR1 and CDR2 (germline): ENHRY, SYGVKD. Sorted cells reached over 98% purity in every population. The TCR was taken from a man between 18 and 35 years old with type 1 diabetes. Sequencing was done on a sample of naive CD4+ T cells from blood. The gene calls are TRBV10-3 and TRBJ2-2, with D possibly being TRBD1 or TRBD2 (6 bases each). CDR3 in amino acids: CAITAGEDRELFF. CDR3 nucleotides: TGTGCCATCACGGCAGGGGAGGACCGGGAGCTGTTTTTT.